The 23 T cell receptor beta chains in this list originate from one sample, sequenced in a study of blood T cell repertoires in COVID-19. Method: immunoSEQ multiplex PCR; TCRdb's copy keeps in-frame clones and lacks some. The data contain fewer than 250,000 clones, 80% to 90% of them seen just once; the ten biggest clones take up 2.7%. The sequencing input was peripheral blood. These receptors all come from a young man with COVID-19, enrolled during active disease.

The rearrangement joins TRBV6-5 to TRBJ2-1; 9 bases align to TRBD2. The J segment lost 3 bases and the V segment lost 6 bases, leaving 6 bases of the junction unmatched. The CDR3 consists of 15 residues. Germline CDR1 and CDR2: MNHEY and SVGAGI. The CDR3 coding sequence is TGTGCCAGCAGAGCTAGCGGGACCTTCTACAATGAGCAGTTCTTC. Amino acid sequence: CASRASGTFYNEQFF.

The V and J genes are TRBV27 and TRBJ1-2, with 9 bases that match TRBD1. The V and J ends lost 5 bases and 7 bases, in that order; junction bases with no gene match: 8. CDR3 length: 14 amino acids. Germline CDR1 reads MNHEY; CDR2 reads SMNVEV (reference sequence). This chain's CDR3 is CASSPSRQGGGYTF. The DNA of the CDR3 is TGTGCCAGCAGTCCCTCTCGACAGGGGGGTGGCTACACCTTC.

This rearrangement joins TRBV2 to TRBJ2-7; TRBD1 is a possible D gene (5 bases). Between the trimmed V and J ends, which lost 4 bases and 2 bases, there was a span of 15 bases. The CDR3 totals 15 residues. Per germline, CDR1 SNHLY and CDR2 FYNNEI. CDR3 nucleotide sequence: TGTGCCAGCAGTGTCGAGGCAGGGTCGGCCTACGAGCAGTACTTC. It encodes CASSVEAGSAYEQYF.

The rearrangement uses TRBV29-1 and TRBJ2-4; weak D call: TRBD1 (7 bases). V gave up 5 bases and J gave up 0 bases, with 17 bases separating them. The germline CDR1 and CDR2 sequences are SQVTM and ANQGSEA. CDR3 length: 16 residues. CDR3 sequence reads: CSVSRGQGEAKNIQYF. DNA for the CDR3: TGCAGCGTTTCCCGGGGGCAGGGGGAAGCCAAAAACATTCAGTACTTC.

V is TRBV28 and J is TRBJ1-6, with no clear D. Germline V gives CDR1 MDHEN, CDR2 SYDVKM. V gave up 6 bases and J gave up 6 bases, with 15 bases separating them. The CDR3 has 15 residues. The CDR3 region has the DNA TGTGCCAGCAGGTCCTTGGCTCCTCTTAATTCACCCCTCCACTTT. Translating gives CASRSLAPLNSPLHF.

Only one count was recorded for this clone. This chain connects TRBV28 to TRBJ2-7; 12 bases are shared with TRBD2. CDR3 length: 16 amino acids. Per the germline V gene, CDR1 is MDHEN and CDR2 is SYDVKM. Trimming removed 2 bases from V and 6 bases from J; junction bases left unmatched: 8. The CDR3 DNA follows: TGTGCCAGCAGTTTACCCCCGACTAGCGGGAGATCCGAGCAGTACTTC. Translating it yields CASSLPPTSGRSEQYF.

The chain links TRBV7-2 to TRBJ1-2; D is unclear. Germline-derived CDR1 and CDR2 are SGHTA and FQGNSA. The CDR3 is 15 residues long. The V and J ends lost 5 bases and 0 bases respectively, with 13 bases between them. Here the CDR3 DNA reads TGTGCCAGCAGCCCCAACATCGATCCTAACTATGGCTACACCTTC. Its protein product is CASSPNIDPNYGYTF.

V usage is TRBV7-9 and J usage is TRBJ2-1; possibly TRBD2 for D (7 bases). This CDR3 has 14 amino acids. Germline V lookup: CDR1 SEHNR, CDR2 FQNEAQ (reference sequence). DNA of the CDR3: TGTGCAGGGGGAGGGCACAGCTCCTACAATGAGCAGTTCTTC. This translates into CAGGGHSSYNEQFF.

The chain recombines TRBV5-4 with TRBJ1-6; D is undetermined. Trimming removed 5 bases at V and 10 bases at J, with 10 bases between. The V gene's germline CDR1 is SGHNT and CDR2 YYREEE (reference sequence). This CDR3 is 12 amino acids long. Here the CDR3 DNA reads TGTGCCAGCAGTCAAGGAGGATCACCCCTCCACTTT. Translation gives CASSQGGSPLHF.

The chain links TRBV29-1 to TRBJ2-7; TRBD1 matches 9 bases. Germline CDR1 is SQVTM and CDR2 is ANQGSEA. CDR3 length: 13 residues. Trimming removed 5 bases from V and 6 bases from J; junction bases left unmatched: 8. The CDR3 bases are TGCAGCGTTCGATTTGACAGGGGGAGCGAGCAGTACTTC. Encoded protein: CSVRFDRGSEQYF.

In nucleotides, the CDR3 is TGTGCTAGTGGTTGGAGGGGAGCGAACACCGGGGAGCTGTTTTTT. This translates into CASGWRGANTGELFF. The chain combines TRBV12-5 with TRBJ2-2; D is possibly TRBD2 (6 bases). There are 15 residues in the CDR3. The V and J ends lost 4 bases and 0 bases respectively, with 9 bases between them. CDR1 LGHNT and CDR2 FRNRAP come from the germline V gene.

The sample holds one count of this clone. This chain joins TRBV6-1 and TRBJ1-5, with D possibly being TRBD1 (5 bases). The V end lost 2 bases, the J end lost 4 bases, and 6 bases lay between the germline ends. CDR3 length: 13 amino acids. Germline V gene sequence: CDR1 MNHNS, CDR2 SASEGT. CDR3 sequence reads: CASSEQGNQPQHF. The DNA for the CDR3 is TGTGCCAGCAGTGAACAGGGAAATCAGCCCCAGCATTTT.

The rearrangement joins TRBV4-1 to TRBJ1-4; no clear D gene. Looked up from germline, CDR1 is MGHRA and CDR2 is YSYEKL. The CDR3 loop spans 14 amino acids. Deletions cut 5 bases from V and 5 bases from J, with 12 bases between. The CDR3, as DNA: TGCGCCAGCAGCGATGAAGCACGGAATGAAAAACTGTTTTTT. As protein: CASSDEARNEKLFF.

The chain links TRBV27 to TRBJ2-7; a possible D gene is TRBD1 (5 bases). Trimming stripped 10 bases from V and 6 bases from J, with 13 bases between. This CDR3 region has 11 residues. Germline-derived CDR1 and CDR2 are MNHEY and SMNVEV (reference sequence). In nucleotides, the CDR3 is TGTGCCACTCGAAGGGGTGCCGAGCAGTACTTC. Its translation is CATRRGAEQYF.

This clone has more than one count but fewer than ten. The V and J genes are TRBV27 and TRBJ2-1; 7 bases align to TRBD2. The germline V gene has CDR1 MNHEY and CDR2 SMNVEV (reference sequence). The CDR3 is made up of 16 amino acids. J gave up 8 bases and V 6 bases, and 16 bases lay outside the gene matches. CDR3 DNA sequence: TGTGCCAGCAGCTCCCTTGGGGCGGGGGTGAGTGATGAGCAGTTCTTC. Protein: CASSSLGAGVSDEQFF.

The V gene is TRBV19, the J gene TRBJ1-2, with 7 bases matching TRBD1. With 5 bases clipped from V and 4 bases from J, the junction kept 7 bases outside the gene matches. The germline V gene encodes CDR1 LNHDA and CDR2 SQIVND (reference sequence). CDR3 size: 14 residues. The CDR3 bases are TGTGCCAGTAGTCCGAAACAGGGGCTCTATGGCTACACCTTC. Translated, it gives CASSPKQGLYGYTF. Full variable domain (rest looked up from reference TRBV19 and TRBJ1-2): DGGITQSPKYLFRKEGQNVTLSCEQNLNHDAMYWYRQDPGQGLRLIYYSQIVNDFQKGDIAEGYSVSREKKESFPLTVTSAQKNPTAFYLCASSPKQGLYGYTFGSGTRLTVV.

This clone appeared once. The CDR3 DNA is TGCAGTGCTAGTCCCGGACAGGGGGCATTCGGTAGCAATCAGCCCCAGCATTTT. Protein sequence: CSASPGQGAFGSNQPQHF. The chain uses TRBV20-1 and TRBJ1-5, with 11 bases aligning to TRBD1. This CDR3 contains 18 residues. The germline V gene has CDR1 DFQATT and CDR2 SNEGSKA (reference sequence). With V trimmed by 3 bases and J by 0 bases, 10 bases remained unmatched.

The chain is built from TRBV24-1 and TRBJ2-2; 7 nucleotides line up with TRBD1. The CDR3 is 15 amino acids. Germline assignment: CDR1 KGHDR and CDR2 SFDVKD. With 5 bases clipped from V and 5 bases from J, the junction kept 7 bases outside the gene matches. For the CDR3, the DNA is TGTGCCACCAGTGCCGGGACAGCCTATACCGGGGAGCTGTTTTTT. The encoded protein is CATSAGTAYTGELFF.

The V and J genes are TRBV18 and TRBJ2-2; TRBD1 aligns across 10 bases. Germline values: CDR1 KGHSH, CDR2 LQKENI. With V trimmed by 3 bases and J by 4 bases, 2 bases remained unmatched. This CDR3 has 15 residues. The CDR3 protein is CASSPGTGATGELFF. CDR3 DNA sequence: TGTGCCAGCTCACCCGGGACAGGGGCCACCGGGGAGCTGTTTTTT.

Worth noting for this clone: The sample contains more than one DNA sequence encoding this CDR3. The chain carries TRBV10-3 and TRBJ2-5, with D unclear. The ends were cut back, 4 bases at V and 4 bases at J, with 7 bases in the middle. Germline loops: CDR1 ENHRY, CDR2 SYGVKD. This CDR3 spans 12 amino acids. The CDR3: CAISGGGETQYF. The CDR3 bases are TGTGCCATCAGTGGAGGTGGAGAGACCCAGTACTTC.

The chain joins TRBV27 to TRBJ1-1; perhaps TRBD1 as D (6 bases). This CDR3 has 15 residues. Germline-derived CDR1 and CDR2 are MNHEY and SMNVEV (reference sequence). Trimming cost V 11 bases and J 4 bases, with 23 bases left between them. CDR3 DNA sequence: TGTGCCGTCAAAGGGCGGCAGGGGCGTAGCACTGAAGCTTTCTTT. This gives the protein CAVKGRQGRSTEAFF.

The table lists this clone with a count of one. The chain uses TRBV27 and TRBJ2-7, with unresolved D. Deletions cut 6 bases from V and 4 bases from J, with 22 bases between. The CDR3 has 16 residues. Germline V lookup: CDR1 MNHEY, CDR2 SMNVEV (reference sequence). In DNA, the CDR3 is TGTGCCAGCAGGCCCCGGCCGCGGTCGTTCTCTTACGAGCAGTACTTC. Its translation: CASRPRPRSFSYEQYF.

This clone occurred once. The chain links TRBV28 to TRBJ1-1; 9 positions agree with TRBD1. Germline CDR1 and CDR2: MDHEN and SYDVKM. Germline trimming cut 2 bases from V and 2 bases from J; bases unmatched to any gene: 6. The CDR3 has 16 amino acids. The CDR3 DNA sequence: TGTGCCAGCAGTTTAATACTGGGACAGGGTAACACTGAAGCTTTCTTT. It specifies CASSLILGQGNTEAFF.